This T cell receptor (beta chain) was recorded in a study of fetal regulatory T cell absence and autoimmunity. CDR3 size: 15 residues. The ends lost 3 bases at V and 5 bases at J; junction bases unmatched: 7. Germline-derived CDR1 and CDR2 are SGDLS and YYNGEE. Data came from immunoSEQ multiplex PCR; TCRdb stores just in-frame clones and leaves some out. The table lists more than 85,000 clones, roughly 70% of them singletons. As regards this clone: Its antigen remains unknown.

Study-level findings and limits: Cord blood and pancreas showed broadly similar TRB gene family usage. Oligoclonal TCR enrichment in pancreas over cord blood reached over 90-fold for some clones.

The chain carries TRBV9 and TRBJ1-4, with 7 bases aligning to TRBD1. The TCR sequence derives from a male donor with IPEX syndrome. Sequences were obtained from pancreas tissue. CDR3 protein: CASSGNRGLNEKLFF. In DNA form, the CDR3 reads TGTGCCAGCAGCGGGAACAGGGGACTCAATGAAAAACTGTTTTTT.